This paragraph covers one T cell receptor (beta chain) sequence. This sample is part of a study of low-dose radiotherapy and immunotherapy resistance in tumors. Study details: A total of 6.5 Gy was given to Cohort 1 as 0.5 Gy per fraction every 2 weeks. Fractions of 1 Gy went to Cohort 2 every two weeks, for 13 Gy over 26 weeks. Patients' oral aspirin dose was 300 mg daily across four cycles from cycle 1 day 1.

Germline loops: CDR1 LNHDA, CDR2 SQIVND (reference sequence). This CDR3 has 11 residues. V was shortened by 5 bases and J by 6 bases, with 7 bases between the two germline ends. cDNA synthesis used a TRAV/TRBV-specific primer set for both chains. A roughly 19-cycle PCR with a constant-region primer and V-primer adapter amplified TCRs. TCRdb ran MiXCR on the reads and lists one entry per CDR3 protein. The top ten clones hold 4.5% to 7% of a sample with about 30,000 distinct CDR3 sequences, roughly 49% of them seen once. The time point is: after trial treatment. The treatment: LDRT plus nivolumab, ipilimumab, low-dose cyclophosphamide and aspirin (RACIN trial). Eligibility was restricted to patients presenting with advanced solid tumors that lacked tumor-infiltrating lymphocytes.

The genes are TRBV19 and TRBJ2-5; no reliable D call. This receptor was taken from a male donor with gallbladder cancer. The specimen was PBMCs, collected after low-dose radiotherapy plus immunotherapy. In DNA form, the CDR3 reads TGTGCCAGTAGTGTTCACCAGACCCAGTACTTC. It is translated as CASSVHQTQYF.